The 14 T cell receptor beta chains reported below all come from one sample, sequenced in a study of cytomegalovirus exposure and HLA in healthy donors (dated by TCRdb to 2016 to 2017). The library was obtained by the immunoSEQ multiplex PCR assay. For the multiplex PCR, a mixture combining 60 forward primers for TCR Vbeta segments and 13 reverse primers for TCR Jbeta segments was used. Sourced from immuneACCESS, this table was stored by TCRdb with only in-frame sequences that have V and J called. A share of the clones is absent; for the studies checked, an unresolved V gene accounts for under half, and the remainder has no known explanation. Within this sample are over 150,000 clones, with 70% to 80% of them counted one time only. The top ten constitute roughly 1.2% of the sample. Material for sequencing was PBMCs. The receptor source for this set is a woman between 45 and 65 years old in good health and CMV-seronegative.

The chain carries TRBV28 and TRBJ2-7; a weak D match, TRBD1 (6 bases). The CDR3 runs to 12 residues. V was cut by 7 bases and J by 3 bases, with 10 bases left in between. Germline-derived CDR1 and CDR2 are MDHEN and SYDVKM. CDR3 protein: CASTADSYEQYF. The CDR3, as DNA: TGTGCCAGCACCGCGGACAGCTACGAGCAGTACTTC.

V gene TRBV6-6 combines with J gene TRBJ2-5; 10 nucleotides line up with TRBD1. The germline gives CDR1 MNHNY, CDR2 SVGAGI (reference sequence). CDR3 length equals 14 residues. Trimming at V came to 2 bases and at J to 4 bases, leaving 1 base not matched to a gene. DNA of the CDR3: TGTGCCAGCAGTTACGACAGGGGGCGAGAGACCCAGTACTTC. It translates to CASSYDRGRETQYF.

In DNA form, the CDR3 reads TGTGCCAGAAGCCCCACCGGGACAGCGAATCTCTCTGGAAACACCATATATTTT. Translated, it gives CARSPTGTANLSGNTIYF. The rearrangement links TRBV5-3 to TRBJ1-3; 7 nucleotides line up with TRBD1. TRBV5-3 is marked as an open reading frame, function uncertain. The CDR3 consists of 18 residues. The V gene end was trimmed by 4 bases and the J gene end by 0 bases; junction bases not matched to a gene: 13.

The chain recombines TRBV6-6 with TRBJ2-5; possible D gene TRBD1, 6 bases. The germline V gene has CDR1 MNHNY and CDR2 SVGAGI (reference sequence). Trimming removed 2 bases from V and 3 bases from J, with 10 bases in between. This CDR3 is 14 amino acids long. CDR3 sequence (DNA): TGTGCCAGCAGTTACGTGGGGGCTAAAGAGACCCAGTACTTC. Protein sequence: CASSYVGAKETQYF.

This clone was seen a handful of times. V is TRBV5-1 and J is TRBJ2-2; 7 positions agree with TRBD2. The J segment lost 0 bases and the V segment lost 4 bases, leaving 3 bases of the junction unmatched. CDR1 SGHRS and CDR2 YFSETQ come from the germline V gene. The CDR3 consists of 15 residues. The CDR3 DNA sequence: TGCGCCAGCAGCCCGGGAGGTCCGAACACCGGGGAGCTGTTTTTT. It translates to CASSPGGPNTGELFF.

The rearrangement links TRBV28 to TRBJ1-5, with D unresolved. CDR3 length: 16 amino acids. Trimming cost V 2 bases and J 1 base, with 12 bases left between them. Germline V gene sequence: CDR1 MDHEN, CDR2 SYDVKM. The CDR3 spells CASSLAGQGSNQPQHF. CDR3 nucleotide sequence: TGTGCCAGCAGTTTAGCGGGTCAAGGGAGCAATCAGCCCCAGCATTTT.

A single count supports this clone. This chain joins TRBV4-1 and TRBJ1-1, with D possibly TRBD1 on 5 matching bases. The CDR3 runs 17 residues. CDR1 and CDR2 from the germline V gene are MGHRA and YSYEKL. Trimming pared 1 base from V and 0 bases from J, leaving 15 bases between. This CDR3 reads CASSQGATAGLNTEAFF. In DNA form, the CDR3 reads TGCGCCAGCAGCCAAGGCGCTACCGCAGGGCTGAACACTGAAGCTTTCTTT.

For the CDR3, the DNA is TGTGCCAGCAGCCAAGATCACGAGCGGGTGTCCTACAATGAGCAGTTCTTC. Protein: CASSQDHERVSYNEQFF. The V call is TRBV4-2, the J call TRBJ2-1, with a tentative D call TRBD2 (6 bases). The germline V gene has CDR1 LGHNA and CDR2 YNFKEQ. The CDR3 loop spans 17 amino acids. Trimming removed 0 bases at V and 1 base at J, with 13 bases between.

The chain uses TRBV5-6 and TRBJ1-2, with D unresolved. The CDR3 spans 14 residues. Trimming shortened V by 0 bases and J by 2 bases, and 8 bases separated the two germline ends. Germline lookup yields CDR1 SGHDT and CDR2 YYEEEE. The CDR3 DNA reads TGTGCCAGCAGCTTGGGAGGGCAGAACTATGGCTACACCTTC. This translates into CASSLGGQNYGYTF.

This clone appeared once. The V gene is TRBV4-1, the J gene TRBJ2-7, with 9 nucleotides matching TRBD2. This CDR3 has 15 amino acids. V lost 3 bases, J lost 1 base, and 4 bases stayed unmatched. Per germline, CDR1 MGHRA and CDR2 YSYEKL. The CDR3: CASSHSGSLSYEQYF. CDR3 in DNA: TGCGCCAGCAGCCATAGCGGGAGTCTTTCCTACGAGCAGTACTTC.

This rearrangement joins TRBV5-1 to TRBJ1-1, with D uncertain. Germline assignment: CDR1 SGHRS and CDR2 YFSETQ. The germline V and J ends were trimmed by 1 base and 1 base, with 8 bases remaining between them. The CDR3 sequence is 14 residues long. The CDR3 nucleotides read TGCGCCAGCAGCTTGAGCCACCCGAACACTGAAGCTTTCTTT. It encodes CASSLSHPNTEAFF.

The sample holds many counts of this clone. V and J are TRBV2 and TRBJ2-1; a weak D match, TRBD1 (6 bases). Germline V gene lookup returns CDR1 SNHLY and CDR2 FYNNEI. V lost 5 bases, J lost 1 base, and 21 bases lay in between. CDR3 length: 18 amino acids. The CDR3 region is CASSRDTLLRSSYNEQFF. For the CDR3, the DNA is TGTGCCAGCAGTAGGGACACGCTCTTGAGGTCGTCCTACAATGAGCAGTTCTTC.

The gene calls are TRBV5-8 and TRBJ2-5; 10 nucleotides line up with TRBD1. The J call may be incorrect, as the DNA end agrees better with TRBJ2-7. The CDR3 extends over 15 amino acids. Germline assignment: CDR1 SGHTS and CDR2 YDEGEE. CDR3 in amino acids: CASSLGQGFSYEQYF. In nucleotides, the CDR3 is TGTGCCAGCAGCCTGGGACAGGGGTTTTCCTACGAGCAGTACTTC.

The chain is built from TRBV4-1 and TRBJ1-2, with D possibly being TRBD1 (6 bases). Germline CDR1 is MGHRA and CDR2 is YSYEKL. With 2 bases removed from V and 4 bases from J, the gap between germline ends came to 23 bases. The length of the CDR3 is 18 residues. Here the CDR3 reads CASSQLVTGKEKSYGYTF. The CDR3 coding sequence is TGCGCCAGCAGCCAATTAGTAACAGGGAAGGAAAAAAGCTATGGCTACACCTTC.